This TCR beta chain was profiled in a study of technical replicates of blood from a handful of donors. The CDR3 sequence is 14 residues long. Germline V gene data show CDR1 as SGHVS and CDR2 as FQNEAQ. V lost 3 bases, J lost 0 bases, and 9 bases lay in between. The protocol was immunoSEQ multiplex PCR, while the TCRdb copy is restricted to in-frame clones and leaves out a portion. The profile shows 80,000 or so clones, over 95% of them singletons. The rearrangement uses TRBV7-8 and TRBJ2-7; D possibly corresponds to TRBD2 (6 bases). This clonotype originated in a human donor in good health. The sample comprised T cells isolated from PBMCs. DNA for the CDR3: TGTGCCAGCAGCTTTCACGGGAGCTCCTACGAGCAGTACTTC. Translated: CASSFHGSSYEQYF.